The sequence of this T cell receptor (beta chain) was determined in a study of vaccination and CD4 T cells after COVID-19. Treatment reported: approximately nine-day PBMC culture with coronavirus spike peptide pools or control peptides (ViraFEST assay). V lost 4 bases, J lost 2 bases, and 9 bases lay in between. Germline V CDR1 and CDR2: KGHDR, SFDVKD. The CDR3 has 14 amino acids. Oncomine TCR Beta short-read sequencing was applied to DNA from cultured CD4+ T cells. It was cultured CD4+ T cells from which genomic DNA was extracted. TCRdb analysed the PCR reads with MiXCR anew, one entry per CDR3 protein. The data show 11,000 to 15,000 distinct CDR3 sequences, with about 50% seen just once and over 13% held by the top ten. This clonotype came up once. As yet, its antigen is unknown.

Sequencing input: CD4+ T cells from blood, cultured in vitro. The TCR comes from a human donor who had recovered from COVID-19. The chain recombines TRBV24-1 with TRBJ2-3; no definite D call. The CDR3 DNA follows: TGTGCCACCAGTGAAGGGCCGTACACAGATACGCAGTATTTT. Encoded protein: CATSEGPYTDTQYF.